This T cell receptor beta chain was recovered during a study of T cell repertoires in cytomegalovirus infection. Turning to the study itself: Recently identified HLA-C-restricted CMV epitopes and well-studied HLA-B-restricted CMV epitopes were used by the study. Signatures in public TCR beta sequences pointed to both CMV infection and matching HLA type.

The CDR3 is 14 amino acids. CDR1 is SQVTM, CDR2 ANQGSEA, per germline. V dropped 4 bases and J dropped 1 base, with 11 bases sitting between them. As to this clonotype: Its antigen is unidentified.

TCRdb called the reads again in MiXCR, with one record for every CDR3 protein. The sample consists of around 770,000 distinct CDR3 sequences, about 27% of them appearing once. Study findings and constraints: Clonotypes of TCR beta that were HLA-C-restricted and CMV-specific dominated the ex vivo response.

The sequences come from cultured CD8+ T cells from PBMCs, collected from culture after CMV antigen stimulation. This TCR derives from a human donor in good health (CMV status not recorded). Some clones in this sample may be carry-over from other donors' samples. The chain recombines TRBV29-1 with TRBJ2-1, with D possibly TRBD1 on 5 matching bases. This CDR3 reads CSVVGQGSYNEQFF. CDR3 bases: TGCAGCGTTGTAGGTCAGGGTTCCTACAATGAGCAGTTCTTC.